This record looks at one T cell receptor (beta chain) sequence and its context. What this receptor recognizes is not known. It has no much larger one-base neighbor in the sample; base qualities were not kept. These data come from a study of control samples from healthy donors and cancer patients (dated by TCRdb to the early 2020s). The junction carries 7 bases between V and J, which are trimmed by 1 base and 7 bases respectively. The CDR3 covers 13 residues, taking in both the cysteine and the phenylalanine. The kept DNA is CDR3 alone, 39 bases in frame from the first base. The method was the immunoSEQ multiplex PCR assay. Held by TCRdb, this immuneACCESS table contains in-frame sequences only and omits some clones. Under half of the omission traces to an unresolved V gene where checked; the cause of the rest is unknown. The sample contains fewer than 40,000 clones, around 94% of them found a single time. The ten most abundant clones make up about 7% of the sample.

Sequenced input: blood. This clonotype was sampled from a man in his sixties in good health. The chain uses TRBV12-3 or TRBV12-4 and TRBJ1-4; too little of a D gene remains to name it. The CDR3 region: CASSLGRAEKLFF. The sequence in DNA is TGTGCCAGCAGTTTAGGAAGGGCTGAAAAACTGTTTTTT.